This T cell receptor beta chain stems from a study of human T cells and chemical hapten exposure. Whole-study context: Patch tests of 0.01% DPC on the upper back were read at 6 days. Findings of the study overall: Versus controls, expanded TCRs had significantly more large CDR3 similarity clusters.

Attachment of unique molecular identifiers to individual cDNA molecules was performed in the library. TCRdb recomputed calls from the RACE reads with MiXCR, one row per CDR3 protein. The repertoire holds about 380,000 distinct CDR3 sequences, with approximately 5% as singletons. The time point denotes: patch test 1, 2 weeks after DPC sensitization. Described treatment: therapeutic diphenylcyclopropenone sensitization with weekly scalp DPC. Trimming took 0 bases from V and 4 from J, leaving 7 bases between them. This CDR3 has 14 amino acids. Germline V gene lookup returns CDR1 ENHRY and CDR2 SYGVKD. This clonotype showed up many times. Its antigen remains unknown.

This chain links TRBV10-3 with TRBJ2-1; D ambiguous. The sequencing used whole blood, collected in connection with sensitization to the hapten diphenylcyclopropenone (DPC). The sequence was obtained from a woman aged 45-60 years with alopecia areata. Some clones in this sample may be carry-over from other donors' samples. Here the CDR3 DNA reads TGTGCCATCAGTGAGTCAAGCGCATACAATGAGCAGTTCTTC. It codes for CAISESSAYNEQFF.